Below, 26 T cell receptor beta chains from the same sample are listed, as sequenced in a study of OX40 agonist ivuxolimab in advanced cancers. Generated by immunoSEQ multiplex PCR, the TCRdb table keeps only in-frame clones and is missing some. This table has 60,000 to 80,000 clones, 60% to 85% appearing once. The source material was CD4+ or CD8+ T cells sorted from blood, sampled in a trial of the OX40 agonist ivuxolimab. These receptors came from an adult with an advanced solid tumor such as melanoma, head and neck, liver or kidney cancer.

The chain employs TRBV11-3 and TRBJ2-7; TRBD1 agrees at 10 bases. After removal of 5 bases from V and 6 bases from J, the junction contained 10 bases not matched to a gene. Germline V gives CDR1 SGHNT, CDR2 YENEEA. There are 15 residues in the CDR3. CDR3 sequence: CASSVGTGVRSEQYF. The CDR3 nucleotides read TGTGCCAGCAGCGTAGGGACAGGGGTAAGAAGCGAGCAGTACTTC.

The V and J genes are TRBV10-1 and TRBJ1-4; maybe TRBD1 (5 bases). CDR1 is WNHNN and CDR2 is SYGVQD in the germline V gene (reference sequence). The CDR3 runs to 14 residues. The V gene lost 9 bases and the J gene lost 5 bases, with 16 bases spanning the gap. CDR3 sequence (DNA): TGCGCCAGTACCTTTAGGGGACCAAATGAAAAACTGTTTTTT. Its protein is CASTFRGPNEKLFF.

The chain combines TRBV27 with TRBJ2-7, with 13 nucleotides matching TRBD2. The V and J ends lost 3 bases and 4 bases, in that order; junction bases with no gene match: 15. CDR3 size: 19 residues. Per the germline V gene, CDR1 is MNHEY and CDR2 is SMNVEV (reference sequence). The CDR3 protein is CASSFGTSGTRGLFYEQYF. The CDR3 DNA follows: TGTGCCAGCAGTTTCGGGACTAGCGGGACTCGAGGACTCTTTTACGAGCAGTACTTC.

The V call is TRBV6-6, the J call TRBJ1-1; TRBD1 agrees at 7 bases. V dropped 6 bases and J dropped 1; count of bases not matched to a gene: 8. The CDR3 sequence is 15 residues long. In germline, CDR1 is MNHNY, CDR2 SVGAGI (reference sequence). The CDR3 sequence: CASSRGGLKNTEAFF. The CDR3 DNA sequence: TGTGCCAGCAGCAGGGGGGGGTTGAAGAACACTGAAGCTTTCTTT.

V is TRBV7-2 and J is TRBJ1-1; D is unclear. Looked up from germline, CDR1 is SGHTA and CDR2 is FQGNSA. The CDR3 sequence is 13 residues long. The germline V and J ends were trimmed by 3 bases and 6 bases, with 11 bases remaining between them. In DNA, the CDR3 is TGTGCCAGCAGCTTCCCTGAAGTGTCTGAAGCTTTCTTT. This sequence encodes CASSFPEVSEAFF.

This chain uses TRBV27 with TRBJ2-2; possible D gene TRBD1, 6 bases. V lost 10 bases to trimming and J lost 0 bases, with 9 bases between them. CDR3 size: 13 residues. Germline CDR1 and CDR2: MNHEY and SMNVEV (reference sequence). The DNA of the CDR3 is TGTGCCACGGGACAAACGAACACCGGGGAGCTGTTTTTT. Encoded protein: CATGQTNTGELFF.

The J gene is TRBJ1-2, the V gene TRBV5-8; D gene unclear. The ends were cut back, 1 base at V and 7 bases at J, with 11 bases in the middle. CDR1 SGHTS and CDR2 YDEGEE come from the germline V gene. The CDR3 contains 13 residues. CDR3 bases: TGTGCCAGCAGCTTGTTTAGGGCTCTTGGCTACACCTTC. Protein: CASSLFRALGYTF. Filled out from reference TRBV5-8 and TRBJ1-2, the complete variable domain reads EAGVTQSPTHLIKTRGQQATLRCSPISGHTSVYWYQQALGLGLQFLLWYDEGEERNRGNFPPRFSGRQFPNYSSELNVNALELEDSALYLCASSLFRALGYTFGSGTRLTVV.

The chain has TRBV11-2 and TRBJ2-1; TRBD2 matches 8 bases. Per germline, CDR1 SGHAT and CDR2 FQNNGV. V lost 3 bases and J lost 10; bases outside the gene matches: 11. CDR3 size: 15 residues. The CDR3 protein is CASSFAAGGLGEQFF. CDR3 nucleotides: TGTGCCAGCAGCTTCGCGGCGGGGGGCCTCGGGGAGCAGTTCTTC.

This sequence joins TRBV15 and TRBJ1-4, with no clear D. The length of the CDR3 is 15 residues. Per the germline V gene, CDR1 is LNHNV and CDR2 is YYDKDF (reference sequence). V was trimmed by 9 bases and J by 3 bases, leaving 17 bases between them. CDR3 in DNA: TGTGCCACTACCTCTCAAGGTGCCTCTAATGAAAAACTGTTTTTT. This gives the protein CATTSQGASNEKLFF.

This sequence joins TRBV11-2 and TRBJ1-3; D may be TRBD1 (5 bases). Germline CDR1 is SGHAT and CDR2 is FQNNGV. CDR3 size: 16 residues. Trimming removed 5 bases from V and 0 bases from J, with 14 bases in between. DNA of the CDR3: TGTGCCAGCAGCGGGGAACAGGCCCTCTCTGGAAACACCATATATTTT. It codes for CASSGEQALSGNTIYF.

This clone has only a few counts. The chain is built from TRBV7-2 and TRBJ2-7, with 9 bases aligning to TRBD2. There are 15 residues in the CDR3. Unmatched junction bases numbered 8, after V lost 3 bases and J lost 5 bases. Germline CDR1 is SGHTA and CDR2 is FQGNSA. CDR3 nucleotide sequence: TGTGCCAGCAGCTTCGGCGGGGGGGTACTGGACGAGCAGTACTTC. This gives the protein CASSFGGGVLDEQYF. The full variable domain, with the rest looked up from reference TRBV7-2 and TRBJ2-7, is GAGVSQSPSNKVTEKGKDVELRCDPISGHTALYWYRQSLGQGLEFLIYFQGNSAPDKSGLPSDRFSAERTGGSVSTLTIQRTQQEDSAVYLCASSFGGGVLDEQYFGPGTRLTVT.

The chain uses TRBV9 and TRBJ1-1; D possibly corresponds to TRBD1 (5 bases). Trimming took 0 bases from V and 4 from J, leaving 10 bases between them. Per the germline V gene, CDR1 is SGDLS and CDR2 is YYNGEE. The CDR3 runs to 14 residues. CDR3 region: CASSVEGRATEAFF. CDR3 nucleotide sequence: TGTGCCAGCAGCGTAGAGGGGAGGGCCACTGAAGCTTTCTTT.

This clone was detected only a few times. The V and J genes are TRBV11-2 and TRBJ2-2, with 7 bases aligning to TRBD1. With 5 bases clipped from V and 2 bases from J, the junction kept 8 bases outside the gene matches. Germline assignment: CDR1 SGHAT and CDR2 FQNNGV. This CDR3 comprises 16 residues. In nucleotides, the CDR3 is TGTGCCAGCAGCCCTACCGGGACAGCTAACACCGGGGAGCTGTTTTTT. Its translation is CASSPTGTANTGELFF.

V and J are TRBV19 and TRBJ2-1; D perhaps matches TRBD1 (5 bases). Germline V gene data show CDR1 as LNHDA and CDR2 as SQIVND (reference sequence). The CDR3 length is 15 residues. V gave up 5 bases and J gave up 2 bases, with 13 bases separating them. This CDR3 is CASSPTASTYNEQFF. CDR3 DNA: TGTGCCAGTAGTCCGACAGCCTCAACCTACAATGAGCAGTTCTTC.

This sequence joins TRBV6-6 and TRBJ2-7, with 7 bases that match TRBD2. The ends lost 11 bases at V and 3 bases at J; junction bases unmatched: 10. The CDR3 sequence is 13 residues long. In germline, CDR1 is MNHNY, CDR2 SVGAGI (reference sequence). CDR3 sequence: CAGSSGKDYEQYF. CDR3 DNA: TGTGCCGGCTCGAGCGGGAAAGACTACGAGCAGTACTTC.

This clone was detected once. The chain links TRBV7-2 to TRBJ2-1; the D is unclear. V shed 5 bases and J shed 10 bases, with 12 bases lying between them. Germline V gene data show CDR1 as SGHTA and CDR2 as FQGNSA. The CDR3 has 12 residues. CDR3 bases: TGTGCCAGCAGCCAGCAGCTTACAGAGCAGTTCTTC. This translates into CASSQQLTEQFF.

V and J are TRBV4-3 and TRBJ2-3, with 8 nucleotides matching TRBD2. Per the germline V gene, CDR1 is LGHNA and CDR2 is YSLEER. The CDR3 is 17 residues long. The V gene end was trimmed by 1 base and the J gene end by 4 bases; junction bases not matched to a gene: 10. The CDR3 DNA reads TGCGCCAGCAGCCAAGTAGGAGCGGGAGCTGGGTCAGATACGCAGTATTTT. Translation: CASSQVGAGAGSDTQYF.

The chain uses TRBV6-1 and TRBJ2-7; unclear D gene. This CDR3 region has 15 residues. The V gene lost 4 bases and the J gene lost 3 bases, with 16 bases spanning the gap. Germline CDR1 is MNHNS and CDR2 is SASEGT. CDR3 nucleotide sequence: TGTGCCAGCAGTGTATTTTATGGGCTTGACTACGAGCAGTACTTC. As protein: CASSVFYGLDYEQYF.

The chain recombines TRBV19 with TRBJ2-2; 7 nucleotides agree with TRBD1. The trim removed 5 bases at V and 1 base at J, leaving 7 bases unmatched. Germline lookup yields CDR1 LNHDA and CDR2 SQIVND (reference sequence). The CDR3 sequence is 16 residues long. The CDR3 loop is CASSLLTGRNTGELFF. The CDR3 coding sequence is TGTGCCAGTAGTCTCCTGACAGGGAGGAACACCGGGGAGCTGTTTTTT.

A remark on this clone: At one end, the junction sequence differs from germline, possibly due to a read error. This chain joins TRBV5-5 and TRBJ2-7, with D perhaps matching TRBD1 or TRBD2 (5 bases each). This CDR3 is built from 16 residues. Looked up from germline, CDR1 is SGHKS and CDR2 is YYEKEE (reference sequence). The CDR3 region has the DNA TGCGCCAGCAGCCAAGATACGGTTACGGGACGAGGGGAGCAGTACTTC. Encoded protein: CASSQDTVTGRGEQYF.

V usage is TRBV6-6 and J usage is TRBJ1-5; D unresolved. V was pared by 6 bases and J by 6 bases, with 9 bases between. CDR3 length equals 12 residues. Germline V gene sequence: CDR1 MNHNY, CDR2 SVGAGI (reference sequence). The CDR3 loop reads CASSPVGQPQHF. DNA for the CDR3: TGTGCCAGCAGCCCGGTGGGTCAGCCCCAGCATTTT.

The chain combines TRBV7-8 with TRBJ2-5; 7 bases line up with TRBD1. With the DNA end fitting TRBJ2-7 better, the J assignment may be wrong. CDR1 and CDR2 from the germline V gene are SGHVS and FQNEAQ. The CDR3 runs 13 residues. The DNA of the CDR3 is TGTGCCAGCAGCGTGGACAGGTTCTACGAGCAGTACTTC. This codes for CASSVDRFYEQYF.

The chain uses TRBV5-1 and TRBJ2-1; TRBD2 agrees at 8 bases. This CDR3 is 17 amino acids long. CDR1 and CDR2 from the germline V gene are SGHRS and YFSETQ. V was clipped by 4 bases and J by 8 bases; unmatched bases: 17. CDR3 sequence: CASSRGGAGGGRDEQFF. The CDR3 DNA reads TGCGCCAGCAGCCGGGGTGGGGCGGGAGGAGGGCGTGATGAGCAGTTCTTC.

The chain combines TRBV7-9 with TRBJ2-1; 10 positions match TRBD2. This CDR3 is 18 amino acids long. Germline-derived CDR1 and CDR2 are SEHNR and FQNEAQ (reference sequence). The trim removed 1 base at V and 0 bases at J, leaving 6 bases unmatched. The CDR3, as DNA: TGTGCCAGCAGCTTAGGTTCTAGCGGGAGCAGCTCCTACAATGAGCAGTTCTTC. This codes for CASSLGSSGSSSYNEQFF.

At least ten counts were recorded for this clone. This chain uses TRBV7-9 with TRBJ2-2; a possible D gene is TRBD1 (5 bases). The germline gives CDR1 SEHNR, CDR2 FQNEAQ (reference sequence). The CDR3 totals 13 residues. V was clipped by 8 bases and J by 1 base, with 8 bases between them. CDR3 residues: CASFGQNTGELFF. CDR3 nucleotide sequence: TGTGCCAGCTTTGGACAGAACACCGGGGAGCTGTTTTTT.

This clone was picked up one time. The chain employs TRBV6-5 and TRBJ2-6; the D is unclear. CDR3 length: 14 residues. Germline assignment: CDR1 MNHEY and CDR2 SVGAGI. V was shortened by 5 bases and J by 0 bases, with 5 bases between the two germline ends. CDR3 nucleotides: TGTGCCAGCAGTCGACCCTCTGGGGCCAACGTCCTGACTTTC. It codes for CASSRPSGANVLTF.